Sequencing of this T cell receptor (beta chain) was carried out in a study of blood T cell repertoires in COVID-19. Across the whole study: Whether acute or convalescent, the COVID-19 samples came from the United States, Italy and Spain.

Germline CDR1 and CDR2: GTSNPN and SVGIG (reference sequence). This CDR3 has 14 amino acids. The ends lost 2 bases at V and 5 bases at J; junction bases unmatched: 5. Participant age was roughly 18 to 100 years, and participants resided in roughly 25 US areas. In the authors' workflow: Estimation of nucleated cell counts was performed using reference gene primer amplification. Sequenced by immunoSEQ multiplex PCR; TCRdb stores in-frame clones only, minus some. That table gives V, J and clone size, and the DNA gave D and trimming. The repertoire holds roughly 140,000 clones, with about 89% as singletons.

Sample: PBMCs or T cells enriched from blood (not recorded which). The sequence was collected from a man aged 55 to 69 who had recovered from COVID-19. The chain recombines TRBV30 with TRBJ2-5; 10 bases agree with TRBD2. This CDR3 is CAWSNLAGVETQYF. CDR3 sequence (DNA): TGTGCCTGGAGTAACCTAGCGGGAGTTGAGACCCAGTACTTC.